One and the same sample provided the 27 T cell receptor beta chains below, sequenced in a study of regulatory T cells in long-lasting Graves disease. iRepertoire HTBI primers and Arm-PCR of CDR3 regions built TCR beta libraries. Each CDR3 protein is one row after TCRdb ran MiXCR on the multiplex PCR reads. Among under 500,000 distinct CDR3 sequences, less than 25% were seen once, and the ten largest hold approximately 8%. Time point described: persistent/refractory GD, antithyroid drugs over 5 years with positive TRAb. From RNA extracted from PBMCs, the TCR library was made. Sequencing was performed on peripheral blood mononuclear cells (PBMCs), taken when the disease was refractory, from a patient treated with antithyroid drugs. Receptors were obtained from a female donor with Graves disease.

This clonotype was seen ten or more times. The J gene is TRBJ1-6, the V gene TRBV11-3, with D unclear. The CDR3 runs 17 residues. V lost 4 bases and J lost 0, with 13 bases in between. Germline V gives CDR1 SGHNT, CDR2 YENEEA. CDR3 in amino acids: CASSSVDWSSYNSPLHF. Here the CDR3 DNA reads TGTGCCAGCAGCTCGGTGGACTGGAGCTCCTATAATTCACCCCTCCACTTT.

With regard to this clonotype: This likely traces to a read error, being one base from a far larger clone. The CDR3 reads CASSPNSGSYEQYF. DNA for the CDR3: TGTGCCAGCAGCCCGAATAGCGGGAGCTACGAGCAGTACTTC. V usage is TRBV7-3 and J usage is TRBJ2-7; TRBD2 agrees at 9 bases. The V gene's germline CDR1 is SGHTA and CDR2 FQGTGA. The CDR3 runs 14 residues. Unmatched junction bases numbered 5, after V lost 5 bases and J lost 3 bases.

In nucleotides, the CDR3 is TGTGCCAGCAAGGGCGGGAGCTCCTACAATGAGCAGTTCTTC. The encoded protein is CASKGGSSYNEQFF. The J gene is TRBJ2-1, the V gene TRBV27; 7 bases agree with TRBD2. Germline CDR1 reads MNHEY; CDR2 reads SMNVEV (reference sequence). CDR3 length equals 14 residues. V dropped 7 bases and J dropped 0; count of bases not matched to a gene: 3.

This clonotype was seen repeatedly, ten times or more. The chain couples TRBV28 to TRBJ2-7; D may be TRBD1 or TRBD2 (6 bases each). V gave up 6 bases and J gave up 3 bases, with 9 bases separating them. CDR3 length equals 12 residues. Germline assignment: CDR1 MDHEN and CDR2 SYDVKM. The CDR3: CASSEGGYEQYF. The DNA of the CDR3 is TGTGCCAGCAGCGAGGGGGGCTACGAGCAGTACTTC.

The table lists this clonotype with many counts. The chain uses TRBV6-1 and TRBJ1-5; 9 bases align to TRBD1. V trimming: 6 bases; J trimming: 0 bases; junction bases outside the gene matches: 9. This CDR3 is 17 amino acids long. Germline V gives CDR1 MNHNS, CDR2 SASEGT. CDR3 amino acids: CASRPQGAKDSNQPQHF. For the CDR3, the DNA is TGTGCCAGCAGACCACAGGGGGCCAAAGATAGCAATCAGCCCCAGCATTTT.

The chain carries TRBV18 and TRBJ2-2, with 7 bases matching TRBD1. The CDR3 runs to 15 residues. The V gene end was trimmed by 1 base and the J gene end by 7 bases; junction bases not matched to a gene: 6. CDR1 and CDR2 from the germline V gene are KGHSH and LQKENI. CDR3 loop: CASSPRQGSDGELFF. CDR3 DNA: TGTGCCAGCTCACCACGACAGGGATCTGACGGGGAGCTGTTTTTT.

This clonotype showed up just a few times. The rearrangement links TRBV7-9 to TRBJ2-7; no firm D call. CDR1 and CDR2 (germline): SEHNR, FQNEAQ (reference sequence). The CDR3 is 12 amino acids. V lost 1 base to trimming and J lost 5 bases, with 6 bases between them. The CDR3 region is CASSLDWDEQYF. The CDR3 nucleotides are TGTGCCAGCAGCTTAGACTGGGACGAGCAGTACTTC.

The rearrangement joins TRBV4-1 to TRBJ2-7; tentative D call: TRBD2 (5 bases). Germline lookup yields CDR1 MGHRA and CDR2 YSYEKL. CDR3 length equals 14 residues. Trimming left V 0 bases short and J 6 bases short, with 12 bases between. The CDR3 sequence: CASSQDGEWIEQYF. The CDR3 DNA sequence: TGCGCCAGCAGCCAAGATGGGGAGTGGATCGAGCAGTACTTC.

This clonotype occurred many times. The chain couples TRBV6-1 to TRBJ1-4; D remains unclear. Trimming took 6 bases from V and 4 from J, leaving 15 bases between them. CDR1 is MNHNS, CDR2 SASEGT, per germline. CDR3 length: 15 residues. The CDR3 sequence is CASSHKNSINEKLFF. CDR3 in DNA: TGTGCCAGCAGCCACAAGAACAGCATTAATGAAAAACTGTTTTTT.

This clonotype was counted between two and nine times. The V gene is TRBV29-1, the J gene TRBJ2-7, with TRBD1 as a possible D gene (6 bases). Germline lookup yields CDR1 SQVTM and CDR2 ANQGSEA. The CDR3 loop spans 13 amino acids. The V end was cut by 5 bases, the J end by 1 base, with 12 bases between. The CDR3 sequence: CSVRQAVSYEQYF. The CDR3 nucleotides are TGCAGCGTTAGACAGGCAGTATCCTACGAGCAGTACTTC.

V is TRBV27 and J is TRBJ2-6; no clear D. V dropped 0 bases and J dropped 12 bases, with 12 bases sitting between them. CDR1 is MNHEY, CDR2 SMNVEV, per germline (reference sequence). This CDR3 is built from 14 residues. CDR3 coding DNA: TGTGCCAGCAGTTTATCGTCTCTCCTCGGCGTCCTGACTTTC. This sequence encodes CASSLSSLLGVLTF.

This clonotype was picked up many times. The chain joins TRBV5-1 to TRBJ2-7; D not resolved. This CDR3 has 11 amino acids. Germline lookup yields CDR1 SGHRS and CDR2 YFSETQ. The V end lost 1 base, the J end lost 6 bases, and 5 bases lay between the germline ends. Here the CDR3 reads CASSLFSEQYF. The CDR3 DNA follows: TGCGCCAGCAGCTTGTTTTCCGAGCAGTACTTC.

The table lists this clonotype with many counts. The chain links TRBV6-1 to TRBJ2-7; 9 bases match TRBD2. Trimming took 7 bases from V and 3 from J; bases not matched to a gene: 7. This CDR3 has 14 residues. Germline lookup yields CDR1 MNHNS and CDR2 SASEGT. The CDR3, as DNA: TGTGCCAGCACTGCAGCGGGAGGTATCTACGAGCAGTACTTC. Translation: CASTAAGGIYEQYF.

The rearrangement joins TRBV5-1 to TRBJ2-2; 9 nucleotides align to TRBD1. The germline V gene has CDR1 SGHRS and CDR2 YFSETQ. The CDR3 sequence is 15 residues long. The V gene end was trimmed by 5 bases and the J gene end by 6 bases; junction bases not matched to a gene: 8. The CDR3 DNA follows: TGCGCCAGCAGACCAAGCGGGACAGGGCCCGGGGAGCTGTTTTTT. Amino acid sequence: CASRPSGTGPGELFF. Supplemented by reference TRBV5-1 and TRBJ2-2, the full variable domain reads KAGVTQTPRYLIKTRGQQVTLSCSPISGHRSVSWYQQTPGQGLQFLFEYFSETQRNKGNFPGRFSGRQFSNSRSEMNVSTLELGDSALYLCASRPSGTGPGELFFGEGSRLTVL.

This clonotype turned up a few times. J is TRBJ2-7 and V is TRBV30, with TRBD1 identical over 7 bases. Germline values: CDR1 GTSNPN, CDR2 SVGIG (reference sequence). J was trimmed by 5 bases and V by 3 bases; bases with no gene match: 10. The CDR3 runs 14 residues. In nucleotides, the CDR3 is TGTGCCTGGAGACGGAGACAGGGTTTCAACGAGCAGTACTTC. Residues: CAWRRRQGFNEQYF.

Only a few counts were recorded for this clonotype. This rearrangement joins TRBV20-1 to TRBJ1-2; D ambiguous. Germline CDR1 is DFQATT and CDR2 is SNEGSKA (reference sequence). Trimming took off 6 bases at V and 3 bases at J, with 17 bases between the two ends. The CDR3 has 14 amino acids. CDR3 sequence: CSALGLAGYYGYTF. The CDR3 nucleotides read TGCAGTGCCCTGGGGTTGGCCGGCTACTATGGCTACACCTTC.

This clonotype was counted only a few times. This sequence joins TRBV29-1 and TRBJ2-7; 9 bases agree with TRBD1. Germline CDR1 reads SQVTM; CDR2 reads ANQGSEA. This CDR3 spans 13 amino acids. Losses at the gene ends were 6 bases for V and 6 bases for J; bases not matched to a gene: 9. The CDR3 here is CSVVTGTGREQYF. DNA for the CDR3: TGCAGCGTGGTCACCGGGACAGGGCGCGAGCAGTACTTC.

This clonotype was counted ten times or more. Relative to the germline gene, one junction end is altered; a read error may explain this. The chain has TRBV10-3 and TRBJ1-5; no firm D call. This CDR3 is 12 amino acids long. CDR1 and CDR2 (germline): ENHRY, SYGVKD. This CDR3 is CATSEVSQPQHF. CDR3 bases: TGTGCCACCAGTGAGGTTAGCCAGCCCCAGCATTTT.

The chain has TRBV6-2 or TRBV6-3 and TRBJ2-7; D is unclear. V dropped 5 bases and J dropped 3 bases, with 17 bases sitting between them. Germline V gives CDR1 MNHEY, CDR2 SVGEGT. The CDR3 extends over 15 amino acids. Here the CDR3 DNA reads TGTGCCAGCAGTGAAGATTCGCCACAGTTCTACGAGCAGTACTTC. Amino acids: CASSEDSPQFYEQYF.

This clonotype was counted ten times or more. This rearrangement joins TRBV12-3 or TRBV12-4 to TRBJ2-2, with 14 bases lining up with TRBD2. The J segment lost 13 bases and the V segment lost 4 bases, leaving 8 bases of the junction unmatched. CDR3 size: 15 residues. The CDR3 DNA reads as TGTGCCAGCAGTTATGGGACTAGCGGGAGCTCCTGGCTGTTTTTT. Its protein product is CASSYGTSGSSWLFF.

V gene TRBV6-2 or TRBV6-3 combines with J gene TRBJ1-5; no clear D. This CDR3 is built from 13 residues. With 6 bases removed from V and 9 bases from J, the gap between germline ends came to 15 bases. CDR1 is MNHEY, CDR2 SVGEGT, per germline. CDR3: CASSPVISGPQHF. CDR3 DNA: TGTGCCAGCAGCCCGGTAATCTCGGGGCCCCAGCATTTT.

The sample holds a few counts of this clonotype. The chain has TRBV6-1 and TRBJ2-2; no firm D call. V was clipped by 10 bases and J by 1 base, with 13 bases between them. The CDR3 contains 14 residues. In germline, CDR1 is MNHNS, CDR2 SASEGT. The CDR3 sequence: CAIPRGRNTGELFF. CDR3 bases: TGTGCCATCCCCCGTGGCAGGAACACCGGGGAGCTGTTTTTT.

A word on this clonotype: A read error may explain this, as a much larger clone is one base away. This chain joins TRBV30 and TRBJ1-1; no clear D gene. From germline, CDR1 is GTSNPN and CDR2 SVGIG (reference sequence). The CDR3 extends over 11 amino acids. The CDR3 DNA reads as TGTGCCTGGAGTGATGACGCCGAAGCTTCCTTT. Protein: CAWSDDAEASF. Full variable domain (remainder filled in from reference TRBV30 and TRBJ1-1): SQTIHQWPATLVQPVGSPLSLECTVEGTSNPNLYWYRQAAGRGLQLLFYSVGIGQISSEVPQNLSASRPQDRQFILSSKKLLLSDSGFYLCAWSDDAEASFGQGTRLTVV.

This clonotype came up once. The V gene is TRBV29-1, the J gene TRBJ2-7; 9 bases map to TRBD1. V was pared by 3 bases and J by 3 bases, with 9 bases of the junction left unmatched. The length of the CDR3 is 15 residues. CDR1 is SQVTM, CDR2 ANQGSEA, per germline. The CDR3 reads CSVEGSGTGYYEQYF. The CDR3 DNA reads as TGCAGCGTTGAGGGTTCCGGGACAGGGTACTACGAGCAGTACTTC.

This clonotype appeared a few times. The rearrangement uses TRBV20-1 and TRBJ1-1, with a tentative D call TRBD1 (5 bases). V shed 6 bases and J shed 3 bases, with 11 bases lying between them. Germline V gene data show CDR1 as DFQATT and CDR2 as SNEGSKA (reference sequence). The CDR3 totals 12 residues. DNA for the CDR3: TGCAGTGCCCCCGGGGGGGACACTGAAGCTTTCTTT. Protein product: CSAPGGDTEAFF.

The chain joins TRBV28 to TRBJ2-6, with D possibly matching TRBD2 (6 bases). The V gene lost 4 bases and the J gene lost 0 bases, with 25 bases spanning the gap. The CDR3 has 21 residues. The V gene's germline CDR1 is MDHEN and CDR2 SYDVKM. CDR3 sequence reads: CASSSDGTVGLAPSGANVLTF. CDR3 coding DNA: TGTGCCAGCAGTTCGGACGGGACGGTGGGACTCGCCCCCTCTGGGGCCAACGTCCTGACTTTC.

The chain employs TRBV18 and TRBJ1-2, with D hard to call. Trimming left V 3 bases short and J 3 bases short, with 11 bases between. Per the germline V gene, CDR1 is KGHSH and CDR2 is LQKENI. The CDR3 length is 14 residues. This chain's CDR3 is CASSPGSGDYGYTF. In nucleotides, the CDR3 is TGTGCCAGCTCACCCGGGTCCGGGGACTATGGCTACACCTTC. Variable domain in full (rest from reference TRBV18 and TRBJ1-2): NAGVMQNPRHLVRRRGQEARLRCSPMKGHSHVYWYRQLPEEGLKFMVYLQKENIIDESGMPKERFSAEFPKEGPSILRIQQVVRGDSAAYFCASSPGSGDYGYTFGSGTRLTVV.